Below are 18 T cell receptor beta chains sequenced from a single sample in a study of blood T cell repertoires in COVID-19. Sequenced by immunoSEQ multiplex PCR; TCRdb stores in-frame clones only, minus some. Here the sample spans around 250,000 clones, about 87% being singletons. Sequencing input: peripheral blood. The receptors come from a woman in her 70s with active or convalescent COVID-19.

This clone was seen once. CDR3 in amino acids: CASSPGSTGELFF. DNA of the CDR3: TGTGCCAGCAGTCCCGGGAGCACCGGGGAGCTGTTTTTT. V and J are TRBV6-5 and TRBJ2-2, with D tentatively TRBD2 (6 bases). Germline-derived CDR1 and CDR2 are MNHEY and SVGAGI. V was clipped by 5 bases and J by 4 bases, with 8 bases between them. The CDR3 has 13 amino acids.

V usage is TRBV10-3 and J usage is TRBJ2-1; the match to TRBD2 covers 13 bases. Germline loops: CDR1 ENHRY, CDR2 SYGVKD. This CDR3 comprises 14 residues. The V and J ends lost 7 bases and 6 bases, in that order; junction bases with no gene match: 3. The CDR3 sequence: CAIKTSGGPNEQFF. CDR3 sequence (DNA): TGTGCCATCAAGACTAGCGGGGGGCCCAATGAGCAGTTCTTC.

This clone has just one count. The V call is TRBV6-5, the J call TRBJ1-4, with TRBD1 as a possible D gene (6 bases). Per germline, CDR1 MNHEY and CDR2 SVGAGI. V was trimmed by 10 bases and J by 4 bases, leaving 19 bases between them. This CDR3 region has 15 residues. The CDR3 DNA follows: TGTGCCACAGACTCGTGGACAGCAAATAATGAAAAACTGTTTTTT. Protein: CATDSWTANNEKLFF.

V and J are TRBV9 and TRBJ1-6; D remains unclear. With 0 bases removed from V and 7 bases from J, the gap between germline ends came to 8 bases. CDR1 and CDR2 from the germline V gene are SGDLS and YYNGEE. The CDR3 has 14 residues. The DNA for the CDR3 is TGTGCCAGCAGCGTAGAAGGGAGGAATTCACCCCTCCACTTT. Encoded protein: CASSVEGRNSPLHF.

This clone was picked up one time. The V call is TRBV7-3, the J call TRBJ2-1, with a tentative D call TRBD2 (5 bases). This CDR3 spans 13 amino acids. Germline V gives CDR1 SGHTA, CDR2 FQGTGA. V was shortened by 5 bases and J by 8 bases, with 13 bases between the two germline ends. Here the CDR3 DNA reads TGTGCCAGCAGCGACCTAGCTTGGGATGAGCAGTTCTTC. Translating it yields CASSDLAWDEQFF.

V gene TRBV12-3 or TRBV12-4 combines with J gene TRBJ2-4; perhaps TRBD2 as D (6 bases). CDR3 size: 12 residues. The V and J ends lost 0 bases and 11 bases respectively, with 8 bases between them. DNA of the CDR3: TGTGCCAGCAGTTTAGCGCGCGGGGTTCAGTACTTC. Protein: CASSLARGVQYF.

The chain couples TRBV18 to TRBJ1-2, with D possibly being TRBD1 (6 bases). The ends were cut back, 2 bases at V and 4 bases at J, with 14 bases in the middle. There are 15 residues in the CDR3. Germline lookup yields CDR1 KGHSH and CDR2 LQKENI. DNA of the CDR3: TGTGCCAGCTCACCAGGGAGACAGGCGCCCTATGGCTACACCTTC. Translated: CASSPGRQAPYGYTF.

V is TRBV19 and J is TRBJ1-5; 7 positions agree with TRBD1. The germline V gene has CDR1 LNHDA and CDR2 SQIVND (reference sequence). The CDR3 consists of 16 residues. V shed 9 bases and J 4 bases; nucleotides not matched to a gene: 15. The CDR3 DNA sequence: TGTGCCAGCCTCACCGAGGGACTCAGGGGGAATCAGCCCCAGCATTTT. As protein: CASLTEGLRGNQPQHF.

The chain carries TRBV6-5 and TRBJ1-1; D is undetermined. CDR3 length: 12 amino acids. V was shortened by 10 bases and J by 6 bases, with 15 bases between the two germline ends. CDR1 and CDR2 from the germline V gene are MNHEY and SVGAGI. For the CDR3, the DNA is TGTGCCACCACCCCCCCCGGTGCTGAAGCTTTCTTT. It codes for CATTPPGAEAFF.

The CDR3 sequence: CAISWGGSLSPGTNEKLFF. The CDR3 region has the DNA TGTGCCATCAGTTGGGGGGGCTCCCTTAGCCCAGGCACTAATGAAAAACTGTTTTTT. This sequence joins TRBV10-3 and TRBJ1-4; TRBD1 might be the D (6 bases). CDR1 and CDR2 from the germline V gene are ENHRY and SYGVKD. The CDR3 extends over 19 amino acids. Trimming took 5 bases from V and 2 from J, leaving 24 bases between them.

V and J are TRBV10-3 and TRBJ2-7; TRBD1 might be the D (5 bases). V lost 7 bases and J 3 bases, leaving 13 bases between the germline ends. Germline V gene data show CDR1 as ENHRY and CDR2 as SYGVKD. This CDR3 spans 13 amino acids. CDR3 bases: TGTGCCATCACCCTCTCCCAGGGCTACGAGCAGTACTTC. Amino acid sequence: CAITLSQGYEQYF.

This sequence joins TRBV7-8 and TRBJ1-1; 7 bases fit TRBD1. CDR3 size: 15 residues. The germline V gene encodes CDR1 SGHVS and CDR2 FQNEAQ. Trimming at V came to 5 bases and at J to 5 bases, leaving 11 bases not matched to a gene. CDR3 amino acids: CASSLYSGTATEAFF. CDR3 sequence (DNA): TGTGCCAGCAGCCTCTATTCTGGGACAGCTACTGAAGCTTTCTTT.

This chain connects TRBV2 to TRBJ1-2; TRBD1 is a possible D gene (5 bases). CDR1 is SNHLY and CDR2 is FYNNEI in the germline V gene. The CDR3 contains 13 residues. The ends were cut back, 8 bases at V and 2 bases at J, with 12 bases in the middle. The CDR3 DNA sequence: TGTGCCAGCGATCGTGACAGAAACTATGGCTACACCTTC. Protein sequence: CASDRDRNYGYTF.

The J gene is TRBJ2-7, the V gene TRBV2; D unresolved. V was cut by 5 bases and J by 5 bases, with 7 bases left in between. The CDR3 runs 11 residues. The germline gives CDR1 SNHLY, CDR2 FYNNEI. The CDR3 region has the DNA TGTGCCAGCAGTCCTGTCCACGAGCAGTACTTC. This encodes CASSPVHEQYF.

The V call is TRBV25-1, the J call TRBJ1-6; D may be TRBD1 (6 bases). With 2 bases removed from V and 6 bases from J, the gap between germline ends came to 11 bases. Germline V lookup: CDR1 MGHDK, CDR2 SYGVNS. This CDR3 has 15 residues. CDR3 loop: CASSEGRGGNSPLHF. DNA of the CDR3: TGTGCCAGCAGTGAAGGCAGGGGCGGTAATTCACCCCTCCACTTT.

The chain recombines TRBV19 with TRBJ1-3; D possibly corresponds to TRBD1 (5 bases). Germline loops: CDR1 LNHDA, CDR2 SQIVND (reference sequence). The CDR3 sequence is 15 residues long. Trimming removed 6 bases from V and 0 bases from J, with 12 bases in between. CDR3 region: CASSSGLSSGNTIYF. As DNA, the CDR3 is TGTGCCAGTAGCTCAGGGCTCAGCTCTGGAAACACCATATATTTT.

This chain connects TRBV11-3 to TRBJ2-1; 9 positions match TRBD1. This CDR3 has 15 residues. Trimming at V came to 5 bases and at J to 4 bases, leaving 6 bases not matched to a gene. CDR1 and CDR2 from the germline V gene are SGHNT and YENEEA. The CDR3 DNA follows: TGTGCCAGCAGCCCCCGACAGGGGGGGTACAATGAGCAGTTCTTC. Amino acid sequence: CASSPRQGGYNEQFF.

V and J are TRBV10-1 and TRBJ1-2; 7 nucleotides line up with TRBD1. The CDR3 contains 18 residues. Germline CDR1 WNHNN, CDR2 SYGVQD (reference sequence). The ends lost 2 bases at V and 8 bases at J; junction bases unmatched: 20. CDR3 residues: CASSENFNRGRSFDGYTF. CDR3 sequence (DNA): TGCGCCAGCAGTGAGAATTTTAACAGGGGACGATCTTTCGACGGCTACACCTTC.